This TCR beta chain was sequenced for a study of T cells in Graves' hyperthyroidism and ophthalmopathy. Study-wide results and limits: Median prediction lead before ophthalmopathy onset was roughly 6 months with the model. By a 13 V-J model, ophthalmopathy was set apart from stable hyperthyroidism.

Amplified TCR beta CDR3 regions came from RNA transcripts. With the HTBI primer set, the TCR CDR3 went through a first round of RT-PCR. TCRdb used MiXCR to reprocess the multiplex PCR reads, holding one entry per CDR3 protein. The table lists about half a million distinct CDR3 sequences, about 20% of them singletons. Diagnostic assessment was based on clinical symptoms, serum thyroxine and TRAb, thyroid ultrasound and orbital computed tomography. This clonotype was seen ten or more times. Antigen specificity is unknown. The V gene's germline CDR1 is MNHNS and CDR2 SASEGT. The CDR3 has 15 residues. V was cut by 6 bases and J by 5 bases, with 14 bases left in between.

What was sequenced was blood. The gene calls are TRBV6-1 and TRBJ1-6; D is unclear. This clonotype was obtained from a man in his late teens or twenties with Graves' hyperthyroidism. CDR3 sequence (DNA): TGTGCCAGCAGGCAGGACTCAAGGAATAATTCACCCCTCCACTTT. Encoded protein: CASRQDSRNNSPLHF.